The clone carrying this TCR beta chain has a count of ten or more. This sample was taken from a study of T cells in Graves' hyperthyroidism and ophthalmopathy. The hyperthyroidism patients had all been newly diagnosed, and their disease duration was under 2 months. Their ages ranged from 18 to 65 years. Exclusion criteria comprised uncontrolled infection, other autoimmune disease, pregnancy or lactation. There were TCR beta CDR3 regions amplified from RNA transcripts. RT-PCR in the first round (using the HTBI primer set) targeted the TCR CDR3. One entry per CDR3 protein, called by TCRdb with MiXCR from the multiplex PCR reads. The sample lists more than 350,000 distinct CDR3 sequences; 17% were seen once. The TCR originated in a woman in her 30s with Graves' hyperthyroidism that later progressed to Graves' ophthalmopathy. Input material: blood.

The CDR3 DNA reads as TGTGCCAGCAGTGAAGAAGAGTGGGAAGCTTTCTTTTTT. This gives the protein CASSEEEWEAFFF. The chain links TRBV2 to TRBJ2-2; unclear D gene. Trimming took off 1 base at V and 17 bases at J, with 17 bases between the two ends. This CDR3 spans 13 amino acids. Germline loops: CDR1 SNHLY, CDR2 FYNNEI.